Below, 13 T cell receptor beta chains from the same sample are listed, as sequenced in a study of blood T cell repertoires in COVID-19. Sequenced by immunoSEQ multiplex PCR; TCRdb stores in-frame clones only, minus some. Altogether about 160,000 clones are present, 82% being singletons, with the ten largest covering under 9%. Sequencing was carried out using peripheral blood. These receptors came from a woman aged 40 to 50 with COVID-19, enrolled during active disease.

The V and J genes are TRBV2 and TRBJ1-5; no reliable D call. The V end lost 5 bases, the J end lost 0 bases, and 11 bases lay between the germline ends. Germline CDR1 reads SNHLY; CDR2 reads FYNNEI. The CDR3 is 15 residues long. DNA of the CDR3: TGTGCCAGCAGTAAGTCAGGCAATAGCAATCAGCCCCAGCATTTT. It codes for CASSKSGNSNQPQHF. Supplemented by reference TRBV2 and TRBJ1-5, the full variable domain reads EPEVTQTPSHQVTQMGQEVILRCVPISNHLYFYWYRQILGQKVEFLVSFYNNEISEKSEIFDDQFSVERPDGSNFTLKIRSTKLEDSAMYFCASSKSGNSNQPQHFGDGTRLSIL.

The chain combines TRBV5-4 with TRBJ2-3, with 9 bases fitting TRBD2. V shed 5 bases, J shed 4 bases, and the junction held 5 bases outside the gene matches. Germline V gene sequence: CDR1 SGHNT, CDR2 YYREEE (reference sequence). There are 14 residues in the CDR3. This CDR3 is CASRREGRSDTQYF. The CDR3 DNA reads as TGTGCCAGCAGGCGGGAGGGCCGTTCAGATACGCAGTATTTT. Supplemented by reference TRBV5-4 and TRBJ2-3, the full variable domain reads ETGVTQSPTHLIKTRGQQVTLRCSSQSGHNTVSWYQQALGQGPQFIFQYYREEENGRGNFPPRFSGLQFPNYSSELNVNALELDDSALYLCASRREGRSDTQYFGPGTRLTVL.

In its sample, this clone was seen once. The V call is TRBV13, the J call TRBJ2-3; D call uncertain. V lost 4 bases and J lost 0, with 11 bases in between. The length of the CDR3 is 15 residues. Germline V gives CDR1 PRHDT, CDR2 FYEKMQ (reference sequence). The CDR3 DNA follows: TGTGCCAGCAGCTCCGTTACAGCAAGCACAGATACGCAGTATTTT. Its protein product is CASSSVTASTDTQYF. Using reference TRBV13 and TRBJ2-3 for the parts outside the CDR3, the full variable domain is AAGVIQSPRHLIKEKRETATLKCYPIPRHDTVYWYQQGPGQDPQFLISFYEKMQSDKGSIPDRFSAQQFSDYHSELNMSSLELGDSALYFCASSSVTASTDTQYFGPGTRLTVL.

This chain uses TRBV19 with TRBJ1-2; possibly TRBD1 for D (6 bases). Germline V gene lookup returns CDR1 LNHDA and CDR2 SQIVND (reference sequence). This CDR3 spans 13 amino acids. The V gene lost 6 bases and the J gene lost 3 bases, with 11 bases spanning the gap. The CDR3, as DNA: TGTGCCAGTAGATTGCCAGGGGACTATGGCTACACCTTC. Translated, it gives CASRLPGDYGYTF. The whole variable domain, remainder taken from reference TRBV19 and TRBJ1-2, is DGGITQSPKYLFRKEGQNVTLSCEQNLNHDAMYWYRQDPGQGLRLIYYSQIVNDFQKGDIAEGYSVSREKKESFPLTVTSAQKNPTAFYLCASRLPGDYGYTFGSGTRLTVV.

The V gene is TRBV9, the J gene TRBJ2-7; a weak D match, TRBD2 (5 bases). Germline-derived CDR1 and CDR2 are SGDLS and YYNGEE. The CDR3 covers 9 residues. V shed 8 bases and J shed 7 bases, with 7 bases lying between them. The CDR3 sequence: CARGSEQYF. DNA for the CDR3: TGTGCCAGGGGGAGTGAGCAGTACTTC.

The CDR3 reads CASREGAGGVYEQYF. In DNA form, the CDR3 reads TGTGCCAGCAGGGAGGGGGCGGGAGGTGTTTACGAGCAGTACTTC. V is TRBV6-5 and J is TRBJ2-7, with D possibly matching TRBD2 (8 bases). V was trimmed by 6 bases and J by 4 bases, leaving 19 bases between them. CDR1 MNHEY and CDR2 SVGAGI come from the germline V gene. This CDR3 is built from 15 residues.

This clone was picked up a small number of times. The chain is built from TRBV11-1 and TRBJ1-6, with a possible D match to TRBD1 (6 bases). Germline CDR1 is SGHAT and CDR2 is FQDESV (reference sequence). Trimming shortened V by 8 bases and J by 6 bases, and 11 bases separated the two germline ends. The CDR3 spans 13 residues. For the CDR3, the DNA is TGTGCCAGCGGACCCAGGGGTAATTCACCCCTCCACTTT. It yields the protein CASGPRGNSPLHF.

The chain couples TRBV19 to TRBJ1-4; D unclear. Trimming left V 4 bases short and J 7 bases short, with 16 bases between. Per germline, CDR1 LNHDA and CDR2 SQIVND (reference sequence). This CDR3 has 15 amino acids. The CDR3 DNA follows: TGTGCCAGTAGTAAAGAGGGCAGCTTGGCTGAAAAACTGTTTTTT. It codes for CASSKEGSLAEKLFF.

The chain recombines TRBV19 with TRBJ1-1; weak D call: TRBD1 (6 bases). The V and J ends lost 5 bases and 2 bases respectively, with 9 bases between them. The CDR3 spans 13 residues. Germline V CDR1 and CDR2: LNHDA, SQIVND (reference sequence). The CDR3 sequence: CASSEGHNTEAFF. CDR3 nucleotide sequence: TGTGCCAGTAGTGAGGGACATAACACTGAAGCTTTCTTT.

This chain joins TRBV2 and TRBJ1-4, with D tentatively TRBD1 (5 bases). This CDR3 contains 13 residues. CDR1 SNHLY and CDR2 FYNNEI come from the germline V gene. V was shortened by 6 bases and J by 11 bases, with 16 bases between the two germline ends. The chain's CDR3 is CASRPDSKVKLFF. CDR3 in DNA: TGTGCCAGCAGGCCCGACAGCAAGGTTAAACTGTTTTTT.

The chain recombines TRBV19 with TRBJ1-1; 8 bases are shared with TRBD1. With V trimmed by 4 bases and J by 1 base, 2 bases remained unmatched. CDR1 LNHDA and CDR2 SQIVND come from the germline V gene (reference sequence). The CDR3 is 14 amino acids. The CDR3, as DNA: TGTGCCAGTAGTAGCCAGGGGGCGAACACTGAAGCTTTCTTT. Translated, it gives CASSSQGANTEAFF.

Of note for this clone: The junction and the germline gene differ at one end; a read error may be behind it. J is TRBJ1-4 and V is TRBV18; 9 bases fit TRBD1. The CDR3 covers 18 residues. In germline, CDR1 is KGHSH, CDR2 LQKENI. CDR3 protein: CASSPQGATTKHNEKLFF. The CDR3 DNA is TGTGCCAGCTCCCCACAGGGGGCTACGACCAAGCATAATGAAAAACTGTTTTTT. The whole variable domain, filled in from reference TRBV18 and TRBJ1-4, reads NAGVMQNPRHLVRRRGQEARLRCSPMKGHSHVYWYRQLPEEGLKFMVYLQKENIIDESGMPKERFSAEFPKEGPSILRIQQVVRGDSAAYFCASSPQGATTKHNEKLFFGSGTQLSVL.

V usage is TRBV7-9 and J usage is TRBJ2-5; a weak D match, TRBD2 (7 bases). V was shortened by 7 bases and J by 5 bases, with 17 bases between the two germline ends. Germline V gene sequence: CDR1 SEHNR, CDR2 FQNEAQ (reference sequence). The CDR3 runs 14 residues. The CDR3 DNA follows: TGTGCCAGCACCCCCCGGGGGGCTTGGGAGACCCAGTACTTC. This sequence encodes CASTPRGAWETQYF.